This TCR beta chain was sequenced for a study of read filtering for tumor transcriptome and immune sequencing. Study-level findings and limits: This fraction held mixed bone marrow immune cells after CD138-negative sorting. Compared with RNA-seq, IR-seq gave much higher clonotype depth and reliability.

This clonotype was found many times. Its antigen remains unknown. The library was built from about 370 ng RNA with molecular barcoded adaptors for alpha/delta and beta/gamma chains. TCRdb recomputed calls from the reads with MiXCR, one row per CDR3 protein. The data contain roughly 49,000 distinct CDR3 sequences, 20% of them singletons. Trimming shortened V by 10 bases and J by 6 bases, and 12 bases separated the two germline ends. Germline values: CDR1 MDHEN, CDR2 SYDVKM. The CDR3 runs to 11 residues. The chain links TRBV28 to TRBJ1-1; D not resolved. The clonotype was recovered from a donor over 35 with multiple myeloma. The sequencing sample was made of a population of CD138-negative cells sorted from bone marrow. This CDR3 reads CATHPVAEAFF. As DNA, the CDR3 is TGTGCCACACACCCGGTCGCTGAAGCTTTCTTT.